This T cell receptor (beta chain) originates from a study of shared clonotypes between healthy human individuals. Study-level points and caveats: Clonotypes shared by all four sorted-subset donors had higher generation probabilities than non-shared clonotypes.

Only Caucasian adults living in Nashville, Tennessee served as donors. Repertoires were generated with immunoSEQ multiplex PCR, while TCRdb's copy carries only in-frame clones and drops some. This table holds a few hundred thousand clones, 50% to 75% found once. V was shortened by 4 bases and J by 1 base, with 8 bases between the two germline ends. Germline-derived CDR1 and CDR2 are MGHDK and SYGVNS. This CDR3 spans 15 amino acids. Concerning this clone: The antigen is unknown.

Material for sequencing was memory CD4+ T cells sorted from blood. Subset here: CD45RA-negative fraction. This TCR was sampled from a man aged 25-45 years in good health. The chain combines TRBV25-1 with TRBJ2-6, with no clear D. CDR3 nucleotide sequence: TGTGCCAGCAGTGCTTCCGGGTCTGGGGCCAACGTCCTGACTTTC. As protein: CASSASGSGANVLTF.